This TCR beta chain was sequenced for a study of regulatory dendritic cells for organ transplantation. CFSE-labeled sorted T cells met regulatory or mature dendritic cells for 5 to 6 days. FACS sorted CD4+ or CD8+ T cells into CD45RA+ naive and CD45RO+ memory. Assay used: immunoSEQ multiplex PCR; TCRdb lists only in-frame clones, some missing. The sample lists about 10,000 clones; less than 70% were seen once. As for this clone: Its antigen is unknown.

Trimming shortened V by 9 bases and J by 2 bases, and 13 bases separated the two germline ends. Germline lookup yields CDR1 SNHLY and CDR2 FYNNEI. This CDR3 has 13 amino acids. The source is a human donor in good health. The chain carries TRBV2 and TRBJ1-2; TRBD1 might be the D (6 bases). The sequenced material came from naive CD4+ T cells from blood cultured with dendritic cells. As to subset: CD45RA+ naive T cells. The CDR3 DNA follows: TGTGCCAGTAGGACAGTCACCAACTATGGCTACACCTTC. Protein: CASRTVTNYGYTF.